This is a list of T cell receptor beta chains from one sample in a study of identical twins. Each CDR3 protein is one row after TCRdb ran MiXCR on the 5' RACE reads. This repertoire shows roughly 190,000 distinct CDR3 sequences, more than 15% found once; its top ten account for about 38%. The same data also contributed to another study, on T cells expressing NK-cell markers.

The specimen was CD8+ T cells sorted from blood. Receptor source: a woman under 30 in good health. Both conserved end residues are part of each CDR3. The D gene is left open where the match is weak.

cdr3_aa j_call d_call v_call
CASSFDGANVLTF TRBJ2-6 NA TRBV27
CASSPLAQLYEQYF TRBJ2-7 NA TRBV27
CASSQGGISYEQYF TRBJ2-7 NA TRBV4-1
CASRTSGSHNEQFF TRBJ2-1 TRBD2 TRBV27
CSAGDRTSGSYNEQFF TRBJ2-1 TRBD2 TRBV20-1
CASSFASGGSTDTQYF TRBJ2-3 TRBD2 TRBV7-8
CATSGHSTDTQYF TRBJ2-3 NA TRBV15
CASSLTISTYEQYF TRBJ2-7 NA TRBV27
CAISAGTSASRDTQYF TRBJ2-3 TRBD2 TRBV10-3
CASSLFVGLGREQYF TRBJ2-7 TRBD2 TRBV13
CASSPPSGLAGVYEQYF TRBJ2-7 TRBD2 TRBV19
CASSLPPQLRNEQFF TRBJ2-1 NA TRBV12-3/TRBV12-4
CASRLMTGVVDEQYF TRBJ2-7 TRBD1 TRBV27
CASSPKPSRIGYEQYF TRBJ2-7 NA TRBV3-1
CASSTLEESFLAFF TRBJ1-1 NA TRBV7-9
CASSTTSGGADEQFF TRBJ2-1 TRBD2 TRBV9
CASSLAPLDEQFF TRBJ2-1 NA TRBV7-2
CASSSGRVYEQYF TRBJ2-7 NA TRBV5-6
CATSDGTRANTGELFF TRBJ2-2 NA TRBV24-1
CASSLSPTEAFF TRBJ1-1 NA TRBV7-6
CASSDTGGGPSNEQFF TRBJ2-1 TRBD2 TRBV12-3/TRBV12-4
CASSDSGTQGTDTQYF TRBJ2-3 NA TRBV6-4
CASSLEIAGGMIF TRBJ2-1 TRBD2 TRBV11-2
CASSLMLRLAGDNEQFF TRBJ2-1 TRBD2 TRBV11-2
CASSEVGRATEQYF TRBJ2-7 TRBD2 TRBV2
CASSQGRGTGETQYF TRBJ2-5 NA TRBV3-1
CASSFGVPSTDTQYF TRBJ2-3 NA TRBV12-3/TRBV12-4
CASSGGPGGATDTQYF TRBJ2-3 TRBD1 TRBV12-3/TRBV12-4
CAISGTGMEGNIQYF TRBJ2-4 NA TRBV10-3
CASSFEKREARAGELFF TRBJ2-2 TRBD2 TRBV27
CASSSSVGSEQFF TRBJ2-1 NA TRBV7-6
CASSERGRFYEQYF TRBJ2-7 NA TRBV2
CASSQSGGDTQYF TRBJ2-3 TRBD2 TRBV4-2
CASSQGLARPTTYEQYF TRBJ2-7 NA TRBV3-1
CSALTGRSYEQYF TRBJ2-7 NA TRBV20-1
CSAKMGTYEQYF TRBJ2-7 NA TRBV29-1
CAIFGPPNTEAFF TRBJ1-1 NA TRBV12-3/TRBV12-4
CASSFRTGRNREAFF TRBJ1-1 TRBD1 TRBV5-1
CSVEGKSYEQYF TRBJ2-7 NA TRBV29-1
CASSGSGGVSYEQYF TRBJ2-7 TRBD2 TRBV7-9
CASRDLGVNTGELFF TRBJ2-2 NA TRBV7-9
CAWTVGGVSGANVLTF TRBJ2-6 NA TRBV30
CASSGGSPLHF TRBJ1-6 NA TRBV2
CASSRDGTSYEQYF TRBJ2-7 NA TRBV7-6
CASSPSAGGPYEQYF TRBJ2-7 TRBD2 TRBV14
CASSFRGNVETQYF TRBJ2-5 NA TRBV5-1
CASSVSSQGYTF TRBJ1-2 NA TRBV2
CASSQQGVSTDTQYF TRBJ2-3 NA TRBV7-9
CSVEVLAGAGNEQFF TRBJ2-1 TRBD2 TRBV29-1
CASSLLREATDTQYF TRBJ2-3 TRBD2 TRBV7-9